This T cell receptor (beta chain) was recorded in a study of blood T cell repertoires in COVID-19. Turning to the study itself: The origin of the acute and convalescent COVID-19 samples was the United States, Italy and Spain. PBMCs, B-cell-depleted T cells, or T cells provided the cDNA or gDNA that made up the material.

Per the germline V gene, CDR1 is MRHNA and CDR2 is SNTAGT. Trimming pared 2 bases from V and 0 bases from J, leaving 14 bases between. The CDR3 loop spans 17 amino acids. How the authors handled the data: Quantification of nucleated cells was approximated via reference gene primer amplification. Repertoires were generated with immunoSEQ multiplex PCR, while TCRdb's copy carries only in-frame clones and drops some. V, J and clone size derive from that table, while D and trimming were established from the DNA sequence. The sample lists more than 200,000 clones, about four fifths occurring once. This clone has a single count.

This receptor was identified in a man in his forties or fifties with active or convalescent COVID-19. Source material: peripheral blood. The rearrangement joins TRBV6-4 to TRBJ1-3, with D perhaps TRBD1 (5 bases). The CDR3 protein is CASSDLMTVRSGNTIYF. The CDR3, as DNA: TGTGCCAGCAGTGACCTAATGACAGTCCGCTCTGGAAACACCATATATTTT.